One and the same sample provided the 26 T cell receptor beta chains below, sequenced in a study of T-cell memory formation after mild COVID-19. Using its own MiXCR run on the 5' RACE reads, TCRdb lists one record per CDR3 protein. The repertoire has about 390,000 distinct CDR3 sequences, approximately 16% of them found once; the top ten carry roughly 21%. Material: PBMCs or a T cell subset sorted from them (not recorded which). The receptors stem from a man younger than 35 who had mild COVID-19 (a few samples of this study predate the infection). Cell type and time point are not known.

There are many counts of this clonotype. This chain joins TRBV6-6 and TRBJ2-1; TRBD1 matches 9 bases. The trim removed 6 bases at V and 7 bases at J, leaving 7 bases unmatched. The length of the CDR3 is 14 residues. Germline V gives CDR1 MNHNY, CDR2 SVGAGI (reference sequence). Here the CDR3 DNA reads TGTGCCAGCAGATCCACAGGGGGCGAGAATGAGCAGTTCTTC. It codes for CASRSTGGENEQFF.

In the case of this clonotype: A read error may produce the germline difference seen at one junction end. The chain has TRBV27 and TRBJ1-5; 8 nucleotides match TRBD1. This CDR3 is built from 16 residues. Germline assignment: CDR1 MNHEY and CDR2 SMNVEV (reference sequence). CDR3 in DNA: TGTGCCAGCAGCACACATGGACAGGGACTCAATCAGCCACAGCATTTT. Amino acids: CASSTHGQGLNQPQHF.

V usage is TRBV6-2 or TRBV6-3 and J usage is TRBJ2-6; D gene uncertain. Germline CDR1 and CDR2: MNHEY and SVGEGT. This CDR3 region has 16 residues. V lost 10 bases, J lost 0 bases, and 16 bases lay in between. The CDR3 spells CATRSPRFSGANVLTF. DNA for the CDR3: TGTGCCACCCGATCCCCCAGGTTCTCTGGGGCCAACGTCCTGACTTTC.

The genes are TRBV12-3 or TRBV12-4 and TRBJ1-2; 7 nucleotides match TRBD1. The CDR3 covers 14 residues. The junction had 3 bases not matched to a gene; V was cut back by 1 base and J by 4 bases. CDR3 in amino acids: CASSLGTGLYGYTF. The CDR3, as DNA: TGTGCCAGCAGTTTAGGGACAGGCCTCTATGGCTACACCTTC.

Here the CDR3 DNA reads TGTGCCAGCAGCTTAGAGGTTAATGAAAAACTGTTTTTT. Its translation is CASSLEVNEKLFF. This sequence joins TRBV7-9 and TRBJ1-4; no clear D gene. CDR3 length: 13 residues. V lost 1 base, J lost 4 bases, and 4 bases lay in between. Per the germline V gene, CDR1 is SEHNR and CDR2 is FQNEAQ (reference sequence).

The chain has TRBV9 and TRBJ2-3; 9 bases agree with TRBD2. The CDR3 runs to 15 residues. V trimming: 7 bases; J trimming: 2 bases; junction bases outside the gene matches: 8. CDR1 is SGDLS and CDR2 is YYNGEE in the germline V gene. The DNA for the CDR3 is TGTGCCAGCTCACGAGCGGGGGGATACACAGATACGCAGTATTTT. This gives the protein CASSRAGGYTDTQYF.

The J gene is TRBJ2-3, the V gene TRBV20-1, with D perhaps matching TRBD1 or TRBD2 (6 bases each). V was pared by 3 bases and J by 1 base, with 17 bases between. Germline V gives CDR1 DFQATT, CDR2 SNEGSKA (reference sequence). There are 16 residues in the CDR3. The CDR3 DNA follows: TGCAGTGCTAGGATTTCCGGGGGCGCGCGCACAGATACGCAGTATTTT. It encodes CSARISGGARTDTQYF.

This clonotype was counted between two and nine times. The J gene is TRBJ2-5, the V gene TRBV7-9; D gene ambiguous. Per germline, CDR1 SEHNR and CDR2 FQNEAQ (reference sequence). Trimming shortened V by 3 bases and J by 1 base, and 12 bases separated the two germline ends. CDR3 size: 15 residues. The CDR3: CASSFIGRVQETQYF. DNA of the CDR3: TGTGCCAGCAGCTTTATCGGACGGGTCCAAGAGACCCAGTACTTC.

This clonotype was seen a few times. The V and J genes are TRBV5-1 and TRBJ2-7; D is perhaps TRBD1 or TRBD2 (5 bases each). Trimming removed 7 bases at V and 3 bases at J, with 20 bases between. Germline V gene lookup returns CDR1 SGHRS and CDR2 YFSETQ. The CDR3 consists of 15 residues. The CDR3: CASQKDTGPSYEQYF. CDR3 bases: TGCGCCAGCCAAAAGGATACGGGGCCCAGCTACGAGCAGTACTTC.

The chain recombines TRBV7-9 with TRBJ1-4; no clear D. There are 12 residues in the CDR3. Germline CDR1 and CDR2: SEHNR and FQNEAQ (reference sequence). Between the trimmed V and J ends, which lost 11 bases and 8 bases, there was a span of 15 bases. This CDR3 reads CAGTRADEKLFF. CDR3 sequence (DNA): TGTGCCGGTACTAGGGCCGACGAAAAACTGTTTTTT. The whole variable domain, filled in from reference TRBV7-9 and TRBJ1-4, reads DTGVSQNPRHKITKRGQNVTFRCDPISEHNRLYWYRQTLGQGPEFLTYFQNEAQLEKSRLLSDRFSAERPKGSFSTLEIQRTEQGDSAMYLCAGTRADEKLFFGSGTQLSVL.

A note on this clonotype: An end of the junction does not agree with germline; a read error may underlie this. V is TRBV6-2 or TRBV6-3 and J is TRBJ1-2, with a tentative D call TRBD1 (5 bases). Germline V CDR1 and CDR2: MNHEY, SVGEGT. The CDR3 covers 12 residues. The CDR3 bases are TGTGCCAGCAGTCGACAGAGCTATGACTACACCTTC. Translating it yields CASSRQSYDYTF.

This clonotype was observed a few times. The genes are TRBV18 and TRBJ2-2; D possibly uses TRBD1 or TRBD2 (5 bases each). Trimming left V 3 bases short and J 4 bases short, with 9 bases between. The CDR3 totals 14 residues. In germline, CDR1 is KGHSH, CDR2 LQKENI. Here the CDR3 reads CASSPAGATGELFF. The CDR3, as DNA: TGTGCCAGCTCACCCGCCGGGGCCACCGGGGAGCTGTTTTTT.

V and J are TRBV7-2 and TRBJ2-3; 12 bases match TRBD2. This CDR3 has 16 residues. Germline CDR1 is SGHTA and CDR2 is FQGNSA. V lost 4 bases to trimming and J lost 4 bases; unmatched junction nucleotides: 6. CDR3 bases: TGTGCCAGCAGCTCACTAGCGGGAGGTATGGCAGATACGCAGTATTTT. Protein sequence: CASSSLAGGMADTQYF.

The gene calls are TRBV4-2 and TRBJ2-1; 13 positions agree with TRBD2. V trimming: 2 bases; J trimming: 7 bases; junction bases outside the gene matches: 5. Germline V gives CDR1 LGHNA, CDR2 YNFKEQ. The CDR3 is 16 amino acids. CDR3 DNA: TGTGCCAGCAGCCAACAACTAGCGGGGGGGCTTAATGAGCAGTTCTTC. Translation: CASSQQLAGGLNEQFF.

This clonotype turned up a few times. The CDR3 is CASSLIPVSYGYTF. The CDR3 DNA sequence: TGTGCCAGCAGCTTAATTCCGGTGAGCTATGGCTACACCTTC. The gene calls are TRBV7-2 and TRBJ1-2; D unresolved. CDR3 length: 14 amino acids. Trimming took 2 bases from V and 4 from J, leaving 11 bases between them. Germline V gene sequence: CDR1 SGHTA, CDR2 FQGNSA.

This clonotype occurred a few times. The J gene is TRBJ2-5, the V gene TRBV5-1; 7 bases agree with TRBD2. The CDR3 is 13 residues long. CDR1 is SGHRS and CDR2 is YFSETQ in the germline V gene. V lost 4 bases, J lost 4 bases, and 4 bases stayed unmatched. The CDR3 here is CASSRLAAETQYF. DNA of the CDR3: TGCGCCAGCAGCCGGCTAGCGGCAGAGACCCAGTACTTC.

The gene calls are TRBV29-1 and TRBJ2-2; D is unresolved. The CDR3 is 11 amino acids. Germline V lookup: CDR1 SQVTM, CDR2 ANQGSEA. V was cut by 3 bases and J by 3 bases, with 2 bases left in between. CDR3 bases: TGCAGCGTTGAGTACACCGGGGAGCTGTTTTTT. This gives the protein CSVEYTGELFF.

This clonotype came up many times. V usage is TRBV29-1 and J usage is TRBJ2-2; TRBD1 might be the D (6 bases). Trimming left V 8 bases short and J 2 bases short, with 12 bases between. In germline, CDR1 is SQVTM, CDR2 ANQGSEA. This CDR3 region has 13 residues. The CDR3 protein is CSYYRANTGELFF. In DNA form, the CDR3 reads TGCAGCTATTACAGGGCCAACACCGGGGAGCTGTTTTTT.

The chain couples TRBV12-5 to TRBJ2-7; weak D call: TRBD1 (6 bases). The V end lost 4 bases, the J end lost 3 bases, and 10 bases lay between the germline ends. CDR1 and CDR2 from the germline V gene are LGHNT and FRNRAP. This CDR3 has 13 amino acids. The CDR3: CASGWTVNYEQYF. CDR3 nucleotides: TGTGCTAGTGGTTGGACAGTCAACTACGAGCAGTACTTC.

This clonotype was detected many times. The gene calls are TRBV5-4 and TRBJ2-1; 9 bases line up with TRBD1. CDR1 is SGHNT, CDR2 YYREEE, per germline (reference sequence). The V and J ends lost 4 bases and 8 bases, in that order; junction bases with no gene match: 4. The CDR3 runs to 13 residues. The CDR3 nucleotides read TGTGCCAGCAGCAAACAGGGGGCGGATGAGCAGTTCTTC. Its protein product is CASSKQGADEQFF.

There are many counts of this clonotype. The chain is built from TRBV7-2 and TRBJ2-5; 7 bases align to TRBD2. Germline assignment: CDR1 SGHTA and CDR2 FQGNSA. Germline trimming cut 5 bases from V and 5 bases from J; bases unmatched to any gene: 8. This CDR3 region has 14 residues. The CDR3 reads CASSPLAAMETQYF. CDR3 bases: TGTGCCAGCAGCCCCCTAGCGGCGATGGAGACCCAGTACTTC. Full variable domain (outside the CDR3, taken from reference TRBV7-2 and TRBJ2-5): GAGVSQSPSNKVTEKGKDVELRCDPISGHTALYWYRQSLGQGLEFLIYFQGNSAPDKSGLPSDRFSAERTGGSVSTLTIQRTQQEDSAVYLCASSPLAAMETQYFGPGTRLLVL.

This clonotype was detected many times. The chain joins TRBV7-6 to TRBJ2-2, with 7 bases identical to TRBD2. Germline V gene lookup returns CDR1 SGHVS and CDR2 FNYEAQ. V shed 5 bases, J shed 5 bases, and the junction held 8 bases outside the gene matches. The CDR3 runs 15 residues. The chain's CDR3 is CASSPGTTKTGELFF. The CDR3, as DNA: TGTGCCAGCAGCCCGGGGACTACCAAAACCGGGGAGCTGTTTTTT.

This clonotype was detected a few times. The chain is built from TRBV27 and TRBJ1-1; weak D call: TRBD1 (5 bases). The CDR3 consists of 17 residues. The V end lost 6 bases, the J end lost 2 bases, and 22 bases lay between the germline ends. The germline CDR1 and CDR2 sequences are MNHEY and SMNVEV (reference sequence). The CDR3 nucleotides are TGTGCCAGCAGCCCCCTACGGGGGGAGGGGAAAAACACTGAAGCTTTCTTT. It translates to CASSPLRGEGKNTEAFF.

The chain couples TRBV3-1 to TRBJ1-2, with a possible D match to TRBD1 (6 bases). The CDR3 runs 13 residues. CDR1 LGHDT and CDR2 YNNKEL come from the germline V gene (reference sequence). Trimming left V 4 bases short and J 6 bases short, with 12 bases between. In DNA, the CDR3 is TGTGCCAGCAGCCGCCGGGACACGGATGGCTACACCTTC. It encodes CASSRRDTDGYTF.

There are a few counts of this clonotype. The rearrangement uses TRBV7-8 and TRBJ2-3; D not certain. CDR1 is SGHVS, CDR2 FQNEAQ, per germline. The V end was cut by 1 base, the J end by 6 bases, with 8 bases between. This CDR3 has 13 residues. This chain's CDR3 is CASSLGVDDTQYF. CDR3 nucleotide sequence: TGTGCCAGCAGCTTAGGAGTGGATGATACGCAGTATTTT.

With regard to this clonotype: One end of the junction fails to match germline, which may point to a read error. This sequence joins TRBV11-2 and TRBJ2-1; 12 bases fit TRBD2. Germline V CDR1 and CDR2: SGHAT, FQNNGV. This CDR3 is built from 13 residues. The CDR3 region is CASSSSGGVVRIF. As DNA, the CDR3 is TGTGCCAGCAGCTCTAGCGGGGGGGTGGTTAGAATCTTC. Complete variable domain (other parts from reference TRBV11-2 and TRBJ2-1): EAGVAQSPRYKIIEKRQSVAFWCNPISGHATLYWYQQILGQGPKLLIQFQNNGVVDDSQLPKDRFSAERLKGVDSTLKIQPAKLEDSAVYLCASSSSGGVVRIFGPGTRLTVL.